This T cell receptor (beta chain) was identified during a study of T-cell reconstitution after alpha-beta-depleted transplantation in children. Unmatched junction bases numbered 7, after V lost 3 bases and J lost 0 bases. The germline V gene encodes CDR1 SGHRS and CDR2 YFSETQ. This CDR3 region has 18 residues. TCRbeta library construction was performed incorporating unique molecular identifiers. TCRdb used MiXCR to reprocess the PCR reads, holding one entry per CDR3 protein. Found here are nearly 400,000 distinct CDR3 sequences, approximately 20% of them singletons; the top ten hold around 4%. The V call is TRBV5-1, the J call TRBJ2-6; 9 bases match TRBD1. The input for sequencing was PBMCs from the stem cell graft donor, taken from the stem cell graft. The TCR sequence derives from a human donor who donated a stem cell graft to a child with acute myeloid leukemia. CDR3 nucleotide sequence: TGCGCCAGCAGCTCGTCCGGGACAGGGCTCTCTGGGGCCAACGTCCTGACTTTC. Encoded protein: CASSSSGTGLSGANVLTF.